The entry below gives a single T cell receptor beta chain sequence along with its context. Its antigen is still unknown. This entry comes from a study of T cells after yellow fever vaccination. In the study overall: It was SMART-Seq v4 Ultra Low Input that prepared the fractions with low cell numbers.

TCRdb re-called the 5' RACE reads with MiXCR, one entry per CDR3 protein. This table holds a few hundred thousand distinct CDR3 sequences, 15% to 20% found once. The germline V gene has CDR1 ENHRY and CDR2 SYGVKD. J gave up 0 bases and V 1 base, and 4 bases lay outside the gene matches. The CDR3 is 16 residues long. The study's findings and limits: High-abundance clonotypes from the bulk population could contaminate FACS-sorted repertoires. Weaker in magnitude, the secondary response showed a faster peak on day 5 versus 15.

Specimen: PBMCs, collected 15 days after the yellow fever booster vaccination. The sequence was collected from a man aged 25 to 45 who received the YFV17D yellow fever vaccine. This sequence joins TRBV10-3 and TRBJ2-5; 8 bases map to TRBD2. DNA for the CDR3: TGTGCCATCAGTGAGTGGAGCGGGAGAAACCAAGAGACCCAGTACTTC. It yields the protein CAISEWSGRNQETQYF.